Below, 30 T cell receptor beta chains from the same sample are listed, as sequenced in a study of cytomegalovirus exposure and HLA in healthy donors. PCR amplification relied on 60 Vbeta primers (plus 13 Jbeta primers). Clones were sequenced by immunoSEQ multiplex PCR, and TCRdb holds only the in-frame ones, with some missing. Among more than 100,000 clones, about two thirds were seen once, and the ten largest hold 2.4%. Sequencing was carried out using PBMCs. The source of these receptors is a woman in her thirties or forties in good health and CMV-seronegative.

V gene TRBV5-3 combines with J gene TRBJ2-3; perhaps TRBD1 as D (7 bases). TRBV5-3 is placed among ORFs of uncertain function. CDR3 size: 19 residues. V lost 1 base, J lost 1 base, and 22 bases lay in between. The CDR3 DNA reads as TGTGCCAGAAGCTTGCCCCTTGCGTCTAGCGACAGGGGCACAGATACGCAGTATTTT. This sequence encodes CARSLPLASSDRGTDTQYF.

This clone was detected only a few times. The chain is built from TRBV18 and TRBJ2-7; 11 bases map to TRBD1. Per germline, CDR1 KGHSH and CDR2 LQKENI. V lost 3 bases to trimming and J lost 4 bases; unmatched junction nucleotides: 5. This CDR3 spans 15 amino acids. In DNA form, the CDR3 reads TGTGCCAGCTCACCGGTGGGACAGGGGGGGTACGAGCAGTACTTC. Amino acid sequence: CASSPVGQGGYEQYF.

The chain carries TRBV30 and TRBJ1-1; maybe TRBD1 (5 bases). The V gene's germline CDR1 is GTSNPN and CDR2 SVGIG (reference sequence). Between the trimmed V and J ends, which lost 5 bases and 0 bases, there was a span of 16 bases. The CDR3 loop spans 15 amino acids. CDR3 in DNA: TGTGCCTGGTCCCGTCCGGACATCATGAACACTGAAGCTTTCTTT. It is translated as CAWSRPDIMNTEAFF.

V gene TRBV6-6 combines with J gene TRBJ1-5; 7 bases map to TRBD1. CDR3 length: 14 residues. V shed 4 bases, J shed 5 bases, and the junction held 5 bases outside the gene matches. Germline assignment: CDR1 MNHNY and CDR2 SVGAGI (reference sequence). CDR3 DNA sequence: TGTGCCAGCAGTTTGACAGGGTCCTATCAGCCCCAGCATTTT. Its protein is CASSLTGSYQPQHF.

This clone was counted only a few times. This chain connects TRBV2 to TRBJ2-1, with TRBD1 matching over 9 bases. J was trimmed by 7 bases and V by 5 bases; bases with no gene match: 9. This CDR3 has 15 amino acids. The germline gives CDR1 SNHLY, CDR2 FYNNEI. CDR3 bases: TGTGCCAGCAGTTCACAGGGGGCGATATTTAATGAGCAGTTCTTC. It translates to CASSSQGAIFNEQFF.

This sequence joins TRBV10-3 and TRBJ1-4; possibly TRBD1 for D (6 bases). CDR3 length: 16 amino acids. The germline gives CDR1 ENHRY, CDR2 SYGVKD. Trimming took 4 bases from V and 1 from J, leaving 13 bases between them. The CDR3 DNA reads TGTGCCATCAGTGTAGGGGGGGATCGAACTAATGAAAAACTGTTTTTT. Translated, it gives CAISVGGDRTNEKLFF.

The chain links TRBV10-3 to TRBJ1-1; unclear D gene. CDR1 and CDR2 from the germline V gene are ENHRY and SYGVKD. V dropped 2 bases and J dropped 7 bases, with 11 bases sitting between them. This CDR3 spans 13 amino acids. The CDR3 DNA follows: TGTGCCATCAGTGAGGTCGCTATAGTTGAAGCTTTCTTT. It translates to CAISEVAIVEAFF.

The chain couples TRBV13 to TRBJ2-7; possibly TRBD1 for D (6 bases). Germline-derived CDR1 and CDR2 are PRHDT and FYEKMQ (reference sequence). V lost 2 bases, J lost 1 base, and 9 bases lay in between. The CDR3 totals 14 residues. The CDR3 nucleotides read TGTGCCAGCAGCTTACAACAGGGATCCTACGAGCAGTACTTC. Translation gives CASSLQQGSYEQYF.

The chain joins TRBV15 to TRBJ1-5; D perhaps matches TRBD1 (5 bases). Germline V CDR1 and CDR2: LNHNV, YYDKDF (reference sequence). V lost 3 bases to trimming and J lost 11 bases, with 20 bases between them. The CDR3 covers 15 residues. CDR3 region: CATSSPGRAIRAQHF. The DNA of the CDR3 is TGTGCCACCAGCAGTCCGGGCAGGGCGATAAGAGCCCAGCATTTT.

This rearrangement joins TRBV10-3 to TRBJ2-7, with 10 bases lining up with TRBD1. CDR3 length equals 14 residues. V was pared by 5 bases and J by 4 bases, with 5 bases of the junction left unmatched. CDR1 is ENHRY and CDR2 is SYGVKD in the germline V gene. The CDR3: CAISLGQGRYEQYF. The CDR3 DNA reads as TGTGCCATCAGTCTGGGACAGGGGAGATACGAGCAGTACTTC.

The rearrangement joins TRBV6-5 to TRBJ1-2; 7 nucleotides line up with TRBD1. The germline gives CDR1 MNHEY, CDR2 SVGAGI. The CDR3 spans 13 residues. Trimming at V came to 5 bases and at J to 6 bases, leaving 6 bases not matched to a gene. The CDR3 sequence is CASSQDRAHGYTF. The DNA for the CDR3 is TGTGCCAGCAGTCAAGACAGGGCCCATGGCTACACCTTC.

CDR3 region: CAWSLARDTQYF. The CDR3 DNA follows: TGTGCCTGGAGTCTAGCGAGAGATACGCAGTATTTT. This chain connects TRBV30 to TRBJ2-3; possible D gene TRBD2, 6 bases. CDR1 is GTSNPN, CDR2 SVGIG, per germline (reference sequence). The CDR3 extends over 12 amino acids. V was cut by 2 bases and J by 5 bases, with 8 bases left in between. Using reference TRBV30 and TRBJ2-3 for the parts outside the CDR3, the full variable domain is SQTIHQWPATLVQPVGSPLSLECTVEGTSNPNLYWYRQAAGRGLQLLFYSVGIGQISSEVPQNLSASRPQDRQFILSSKKLLLSDSGFYLCAWSLARDTQYFGPGTRLTVL.

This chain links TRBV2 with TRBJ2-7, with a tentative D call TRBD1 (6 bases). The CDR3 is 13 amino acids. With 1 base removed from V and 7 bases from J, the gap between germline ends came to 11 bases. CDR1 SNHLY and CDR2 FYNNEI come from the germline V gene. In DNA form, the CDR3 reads TGTGCCAGCAGTGAAGTTGCAGGGGCTGAGCAGTACTTC. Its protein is CASSEVAGAEQYF. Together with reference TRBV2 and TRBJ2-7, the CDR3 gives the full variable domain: EPEVTQTPSHQVTQMGQEVILRCVPISNHLYFYWYRQILGQKVEFLVSFYNNEISEKSEIFDDQFSVERPDGSNFTLKIRSTKLEDSAMYFCASSEVAGAEQYFGPGTRLTVT.

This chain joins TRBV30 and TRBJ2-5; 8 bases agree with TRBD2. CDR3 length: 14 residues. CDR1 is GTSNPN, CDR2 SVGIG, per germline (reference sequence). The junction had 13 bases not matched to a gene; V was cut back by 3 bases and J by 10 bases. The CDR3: CAWSLQAGDEGQYF. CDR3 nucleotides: TGTGCCTGGAGCCTGCAAGCGGGGGATGAGGGCCAGTACTTC. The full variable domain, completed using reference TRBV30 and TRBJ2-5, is SQTIHQWPATLVQPVGSPLSLECTVEGTSNPNLYWYRQAAGRGLQLLFYSVGIGQISSEVPQNLSASRPQDRQFILSSKKLLLSDSGFYLCAWSLQAGDEGQYFGPGTRLLVL.

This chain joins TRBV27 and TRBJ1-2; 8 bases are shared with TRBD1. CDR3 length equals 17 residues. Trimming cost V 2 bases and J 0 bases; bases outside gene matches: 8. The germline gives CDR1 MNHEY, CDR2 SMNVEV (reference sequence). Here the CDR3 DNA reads TGTGCCAGCAGTTTAAGGGCAGGGGGCCTGTCTAACTATGGCTACACCTTC. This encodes CASSLRAGGLSNYGYTF.

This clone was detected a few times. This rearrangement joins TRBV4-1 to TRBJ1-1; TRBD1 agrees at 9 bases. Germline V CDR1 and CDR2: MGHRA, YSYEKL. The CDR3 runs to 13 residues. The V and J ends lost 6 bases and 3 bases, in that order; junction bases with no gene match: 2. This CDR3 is CASSRQGDTEAFF. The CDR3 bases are TGCGCCAGCAGTCGACAGGGGGACACTGAAGCTTTCTTT.

The chain's CDR3 is CASSIPPRGGRETQYF. CDR3 nucleotides: TGTGCCAGTAGTATCCCCCCGCGGGGGGGGCGAGAGACCCAGTACTTC. The V call is TRBV19, the J call TRBJ2-5, with 9 bases identical to TRBD2. This CDR3 spans 16 amino acids. Germline-derived CDR1 and CDR2 are LNHDA and SQIVND (reference sequence). Trimming took 3 bases from V and 4 from J; bases not matched to a gene: 9.

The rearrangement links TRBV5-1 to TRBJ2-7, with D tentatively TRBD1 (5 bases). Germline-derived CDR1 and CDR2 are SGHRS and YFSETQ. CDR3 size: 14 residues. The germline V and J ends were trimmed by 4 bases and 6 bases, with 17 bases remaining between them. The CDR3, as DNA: TGCGCCAGCAGCCCTGGTGGGGCGTTGGGCGAGCAGTACTTC. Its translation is CASSPGGALGEQYF.

In DNA, the CDR3 is TGTGCCAGCAGTTTAAACGGGGATCAGCCCCAGCATTTT. As protein: CASSLNGDQPQHF. The chain recombines TRBV27 with TRBJ1-5; D uncertain. Trimming shortened V by 2 bases and J by 5 bases, and 7 bases separated the two germline ends. Germline-derived CDR1 and CDR2 are MNHEY and SMNVEV (reference sequence). The CDR3 spans 13 residues.

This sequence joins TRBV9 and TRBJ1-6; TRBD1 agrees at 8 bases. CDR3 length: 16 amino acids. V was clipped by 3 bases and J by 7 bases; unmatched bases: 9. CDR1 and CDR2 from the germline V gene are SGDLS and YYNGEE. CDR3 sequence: CASSASQGANNSPLHF. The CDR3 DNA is TGTGCCAGCAGCGCATCCCAGGGGGCGAACAATTCACCCCTCCACTTT.

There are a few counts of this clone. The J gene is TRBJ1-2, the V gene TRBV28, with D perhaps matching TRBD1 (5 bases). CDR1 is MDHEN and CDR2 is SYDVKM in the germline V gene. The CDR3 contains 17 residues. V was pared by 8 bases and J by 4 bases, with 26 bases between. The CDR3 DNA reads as TGTGCCAGCTCTCGATGGGCAGGGAAGGAGGAGGGCTATGGCTACACCTTC. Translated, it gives CASSRWAGKEEGYGYTF.

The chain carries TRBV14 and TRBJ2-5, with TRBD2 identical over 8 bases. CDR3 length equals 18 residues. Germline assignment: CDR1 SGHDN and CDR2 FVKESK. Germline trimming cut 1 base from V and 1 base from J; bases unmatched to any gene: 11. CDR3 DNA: TGTGCCAGCAGCCAAGTGTTGGGTAGCGGGGAGTTCCAAGAGACCCAGTACTTC. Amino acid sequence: CASSQVLGSGEFQETQYF.

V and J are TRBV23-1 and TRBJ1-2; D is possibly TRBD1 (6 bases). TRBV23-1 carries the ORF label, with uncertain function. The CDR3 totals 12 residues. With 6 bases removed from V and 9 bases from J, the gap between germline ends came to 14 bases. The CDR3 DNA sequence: TGCGCCAGCAGGGCAAGGGGACATCGCTACACCTTC. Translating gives CASRARGHRYTF.

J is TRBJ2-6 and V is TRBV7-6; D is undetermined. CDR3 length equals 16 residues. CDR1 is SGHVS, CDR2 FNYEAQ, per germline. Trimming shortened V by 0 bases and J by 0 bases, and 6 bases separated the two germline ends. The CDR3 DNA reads TGTGCCAGCAGCTTAGCCCGGAGCTCTGGGGCCAACGTCCTGACTTTC. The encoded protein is CASSLARSSGANVLTF.

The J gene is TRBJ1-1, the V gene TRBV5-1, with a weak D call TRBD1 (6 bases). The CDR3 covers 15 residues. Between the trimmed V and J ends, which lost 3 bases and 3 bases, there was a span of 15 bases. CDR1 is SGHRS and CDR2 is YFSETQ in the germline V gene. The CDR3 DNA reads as TGCGCCAGCAGCTCGCCAAACCCAGGGGACACTGAAGCTTTCTTT. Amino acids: CASSSPNPGDTEAFF.

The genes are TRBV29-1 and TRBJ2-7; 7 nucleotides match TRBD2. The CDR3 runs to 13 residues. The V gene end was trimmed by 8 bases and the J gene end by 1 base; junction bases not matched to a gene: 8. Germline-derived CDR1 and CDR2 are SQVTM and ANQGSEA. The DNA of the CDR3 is TGCAGCTATGTTACGGGGGGTTCCTACGAGCAGTACTTC. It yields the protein CSYVTGGSYEQYF.

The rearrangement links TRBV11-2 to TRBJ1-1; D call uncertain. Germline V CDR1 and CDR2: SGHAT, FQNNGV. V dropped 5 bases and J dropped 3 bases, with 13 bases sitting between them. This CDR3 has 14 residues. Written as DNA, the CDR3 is TGTGCCAGCAGCCGGACTATAACACACACTGAAGCTTTCTTT. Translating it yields CASSRTITHTEAFF.

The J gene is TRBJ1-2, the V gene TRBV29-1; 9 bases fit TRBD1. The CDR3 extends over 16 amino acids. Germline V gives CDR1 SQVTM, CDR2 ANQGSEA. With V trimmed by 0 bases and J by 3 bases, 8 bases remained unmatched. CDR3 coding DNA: TGCAGCGTTGAAGATCCGGGGGACAGGGAGGACTATGGCTACACCTTC. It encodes CSVEDPGDREDYGYTF.

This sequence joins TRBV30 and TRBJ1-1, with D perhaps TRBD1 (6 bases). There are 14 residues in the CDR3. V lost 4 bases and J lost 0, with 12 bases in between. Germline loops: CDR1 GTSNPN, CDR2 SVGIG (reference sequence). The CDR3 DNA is TGTGCCTGGAACCTTGGACAGCTGAACACTGAAGCTTTCTTT. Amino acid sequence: CAWNLGQLNTEAFF.

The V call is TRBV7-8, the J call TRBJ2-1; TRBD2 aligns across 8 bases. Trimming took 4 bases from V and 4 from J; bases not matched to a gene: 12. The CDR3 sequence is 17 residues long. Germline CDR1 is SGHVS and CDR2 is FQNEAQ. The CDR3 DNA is TGTGCCAGCAGCTCCCCCCTGGGAGCGGGGGTTTACAATGAGCAGTTCTTC. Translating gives CASSSPLGAGVYNEQFF.